The 8 T cell receptor beta chains below were found in one sample sequenced in a study of molecular identifiers for immune sequencing clone quantification. MiXCR was run by TCRdb on the PCR reads, yielding one entry per CDR3 protein. The table lists about 640,000 distinct CDR3 sequences, less than 20% of them singletons. The source material was naive CD8+ T cells from blood, with Jurkat cell RNA spiked in. Sample subset: FACS-sorted CD8+CD4-CCR7+CD45RA+ naive T cells. These receptors came from a human donor in good health. Some libraries in this study had Jurkat cell RNA spiked in.

As for this clonotype: This may be a read error, as it is one base from a much larger clone. V usage is TRBV5-1 and J usage is TRBJ1-1; D ambiguous. Between the trimmed V and J ends, which lost 1 base and 0 bases, there was a span of 10 bases. Germline assignment: CDR1 SGHRS and CDR2 YFSETQ. This CDR3 comprises 15 residues. CDR3 amino acids: CASSLPSAMNTEAFF. As DNA, the CDR3 is TGCGCCAGCAGCTTGCCGTCAGCTATGAACACTGAAGCTTTCTTT.

This clonotype was recorded a few times. This chain uses TRBV5-5 with TRBJ2-5; D remains ambiguous. Trimming pared 0 bases from V and 2 bases from J, leaving 8 bases between. Per the germline V gene, CDR1 is SGHKS and CDR2 is YYEKEE (reference sequence). The CDR3 has 14 amino acids. In nucleotides, the CDR3 is TGTGCCAGCAGCTTGGAATCTAGTCAAGAGACCCAGTACTTC. This translates into CASSLESSQETQYF.

This clonotype was recorded at least ten times. This sequence joins TRBV29-1 and TRBJ2-3; D might be TRBD2 (5 bases). CDR3 length equals 15 residues. CDR1 is SQVTM, CDR2 ANQGSEA, per germline. The V end was cut by 3 bases, the J end by 5 bases, with 18 bases between. CDR3 sequence: CSVDSDSSLQDTQYF. The CDR3 nucleotides read TGCAGCGTTGACTCGGACTCCTCGCTACAAGATACGCAGTATTTT.

The sample holds many counts of this clonotype. The J gene is TRBJ2-3, the V gene TRBV28; D perhaps matches TRBD2 (6 bases). The CDR3 covers 14 residues. V was pared by 1 base and J by 6 bases, with 11 bases between. Germline V CDR1 and CDR2: MDHEN, SYDVKM. The DNA of the CDR3 is TGTGCCAGCAGTTTATTCGAAGGAGGGGATACGCAGTATTTT. Its protein is CASSLFEGGDTQYF.

V gene TRBV10-1 combines with J gene TRBJ2-3; 13 bases align to TRBD2. The CDR3 is made up of 13 amino acids. Trimming cost V 10 bases and J 6 bases; bases outside gene matches: 4. The germline V gene encodes CDR1 WNHNN and CDR2 SYGVQD (reference sequence). The CDR3 DNA follows: TGCGCCATCGGGACTAGCGGGGCGGATACGCAGTATTTT. Translation gives CAIGTSGADTQYF.

This clonotype was counted many times. The V and J genes are TRBV7-9 and TRBJ1-4, with D possibly matching TRBD1 (6 bases). The CDR3 consists of 15 residues. The V gene's germline CDR1 is SEHNR and CDR2 FQNEAQ (reference sequence). The germline V and J ends were trimmed by 5 bases and 4 bases, with 14 bases remaining between them. This chain's CDR3 is CASSQTLGGNEKLFF. CDR3 sequence (DNA): TGTGCCAGCAGCCAAACACTAGGGGGTAATGAAAAACTGTTTTTT. The full variable domain, in which reference TRBV7-9 and TRBJ1-4 provide the parts outside the CDR3, is DTGVSQNPRHKITKRGQNVTFRCDPISEHNRLYWYRQTLGQGPEFLTYFQNEAQLEKSRLLSDRFSAERPKGSFSTLEIQRTEQGDSAMYLCASSQTLGGNEKLFFGSGTQLSVL.

About this clonotype itself: A much larger clone lies a single base off, so this may be a read error. The CDR3 end shows no conserved phenylalanine or tryptophan, and so a read error is likely. The chain joins TRBV28 to TRBJ2-7; D is undetermined. Germline V gives CDR1 MDHEN, CDR2 SYDVKM. V lost 8 bases and J lost 3, with 5 bases in between. This CDR3 spans 10 amino acids. CDR3 bases: TGTGCCAGCGCCCACTACGAGCAGTACCTC. This encodes CASAHYEQYL.

Ten or more counts support this clonotype. The V and J genes are TRBV29-1 and TRBJ2-5; 9 bases agree with TRBD2. The germline CDR1 and CDR2 sequences are SQVTM and ANQGSEA. V shed 2 bases, J shed 5 bases, and the junction held 18 bases outside the gene matches. The CDR3 has 18 amino acids. The CDR3 is CSVELPGSLAGVEETQYF. The CDR3 nucleotides read TGCAGCGTTGAATTACCCGGATCCTTAGCGGGAGTTGAGGAGACCCAGTACTTC.